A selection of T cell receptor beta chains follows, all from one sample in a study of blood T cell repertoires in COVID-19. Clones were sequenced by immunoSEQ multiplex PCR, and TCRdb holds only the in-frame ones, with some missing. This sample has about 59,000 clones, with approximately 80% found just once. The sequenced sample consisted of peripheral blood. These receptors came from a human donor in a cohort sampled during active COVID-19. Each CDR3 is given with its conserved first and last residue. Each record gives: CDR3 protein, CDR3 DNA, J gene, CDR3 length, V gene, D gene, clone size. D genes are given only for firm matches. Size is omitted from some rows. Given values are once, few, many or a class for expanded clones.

cdr3_aa: CASSIADAGPYNEQFF; cdr3_nt: TGTGCCAGTAGTATAGCGGATGCGGGCCCCTACAATGAGCAGTTCTTC; j_call: TRBJ2-1; cdr3_length: 16; v_call: TRBV19; d_call: NA; clone_size: NA
cdr3_aa: CASSPPGNTEAFF; cdr3_nt: TGTGCCAGCAGCCCTCCAGGGAACACTGAAGCTTTCTTT; j_call: TRBJ1-1; cdr3_length: 13; v_call: TRBV7-2; d_call: NA; clone_size: NA
cdr3_aa: CASSLRTTRETQYF; cdr3_nt: TGTGCCAGCAGCTTACGAACCACTCGAGAGACCCAGTACTTC; j_call: TRBJ2-5; cdr3_length: 14; v_call: TRBV7-9; d_call: NA; clone_size: NA
cdr3_aa: CASSDPLDNSYEQYF; cdr3_nt: TGCGCCAGCAGTGATCCCCTGGACAACTCCTACGAGCAGTACTTC; j_call: TRBJ2-7; cdr3_length: 15; v_call: TRBV10-1; d_call: NA; clone_size: few
cdr3_aa: CASSPGQGIRFRGDEQFF; cdr3_nt: TGTGCCAGCAGTCCGGGACAGGGGATTCGGTTCCGGGGGGATGAGCAGTTCTTC; j_call: TRBJ2-1; cdr3_length: 18; v_call: TRBV6-6; d_call: TRBD1; clone_size: few
cdr3_aa: CASSLVQGTYNEQFF; cdr3_nt: TGTGCCAGCAGCTTAGTGCAGGGGACCTACAATGAGCAGTTCTTC; j_call: TRBJ2-1; cdr3_length: 15; v_call: TRBV7-9; d_call: NA; clone_size: NA
cdr3_aa: CASTLDRGRTEAFF; cdr3_nt: TGTGCCAGTACCCTGGACAGGGGGAGGACTGAAGCTTTCTTT; j_call: TRBJ1-1; cdr3_length: 14; v_call: TRBV19; d_call: TRBD1; clone_size: NA
cdr3_aa: CASSLATEVSREKLFF; cdr3_nt: TGTGCCAGCAGCTTGGCCACAGAAGTTTCGCGTGAAAAACTGTTTTTT; j_call: TRBJ1-4; cdr3_length: 16; v_call: TRBV5-6; d_call: NA; clone_size: NA
cdr3_aa: CASRLGRGPYEQYF; cdr3_nt: TGTGCCAGCAGACTAGGGAGGGGACCCTACGAGCAGTACTTC; j_call: TRBJ2-7; cdr3_length: 14; v_call: TRBV2; d_call: TRBD2; clone_size: NA
cdr3_aa: CASRTGGYNEKLFF; cdr3_nt: TGTGCCAGCAGGACAGGGGGCTATAATGAAAAACTGTTTTTT; j_call: TRBJ1-4; cdr3_length: 14; v_call: TRBV6-5; d_call: TRBD1; clone_size: NA
cdr3_aa: CATSLVNTGELFF; cdr3_nt: TGTGCCACCAGCCTAGTGAACACCGGGGAGCTGTTTTTT; j_call: TRBJ2-2; cdr3_length: 13; v_call: TRBV15; d_call: NA; clone_size: once
cdr3_aa: CSASQGAAEAFF; cdr3_nt: TGCAGTGCCAGTCAGGGGGCCGCTGAAGCTTTCTTT; j_call: TRBJ1-1; cdr3_length: 12; v_call: TRBV20-1; d_call: TRBD1; clone_size: NA
cdr3_aa: CASSFPSDSYNSPLHF; cdr3_nt: TGTGCCAGCAGTTTCCCGTCGGACAGCTATAATTCACCCCTCCACTTT; j_call: TRBJ1-6; cdr3_length: 16; v_call: TRBV28; d_call: NA; clone_size: NA
cdr3_aa: CASSLAPPSSYEQYF; cdr3_nt: TGTGCCAGCAGTTTAGCCCCGCCTAGCTCCTACGAGCAGTACTTC; j_call: TRBJ2-7; cdr3_length: 15; v_call: TRBV27; d_call: NA; clone_size: NA
cdr3_aa: CATSRRTSSSTDTQYF; cdr3_nt: TGTGCCACCAGCAGGAGGACTAGCTCTAGCACAGATACGCAGTATTTT; j_call: TRBJ2-3; cdr3_length: 16; v_call: TRBV15; d_call: TRBD2; clone_size: NA
cdr3_aa: CASSFSGGRTEAFF; cdr3_nt: TGTGCCAGCAGCTTTTCGGGCGGGCGCACTGAAGCTTTCTTT; j_call: TRBJ1-1; cdr3_length: 14; v_call: TRBV7-2; d_call: NA; clone_size: NA
cdr3_aa: CASSPQGALQETQYF; cdr3_nt: TGTGCCAGCTCACCACAGGGGGCCCTCCAAGAGACCCAGTACTTC; j_call: TRBJ2-5; cdr3_length: 15; v_call: TRBV18; d_call: TRBD1; clone_size: NA
cdr3_aa: CASSHTGEAGNTIYF; cdr3_nt: TGTGCCAGCAGTCATACAGGGGAAGCTGGAAACACCATATATTTT; j_call: TRBJ1-3; cdr3_length: 15; v_call: TRBV6-5; d_call: TRBD1; clone_size: NA
cdr3_aa: CASSRDSYEQYF; cdr3_nt: TGTGCCAGCAGCCGAGACTCCTACGAGCAGTACTTC; j_call: TRBJ2-7; cdr3_length: 12; v_call: TRBV5-8; d_call: NA; clone_size: NA
cdr3_aa: CASSQGEVRPFF; cdr3_nt: TGTGCCAGCAGCCAGGGGGAGGTCCGTCCGTTTTTT; j_call: TRBJ1-4; cdr3_length: 12; v_call: TRBV3-1/TRBV3-2; d_call: NA; clone_size: NA
cdr3_aa: CAWSLRGYEQYF; cdr3_nt: TGTGCCTGGAGCCTACGGGGCTACGAGCAGTACTTC; j_call: TRBJ2-7; cdr3_length: 12; v_call: TRBV30; d_call: NA; clone_size: NA
cdr3_aa: CASSQSTGYNEQFF; cdr3_nt: TGTGCCAGCAGCCAATCGACAGGTTACAATGAGCAGTTCTTC; j_call: TRBJ2-1; cdr3_length: 14; v_call: TRBV11-1; d_call: NA; clone_size: NA
cdr3_aa: CASSQVEFGTQYF; cdr3_nt: TGTGCCAGCAGCCAAGTCGAGTTTGGGACCCAGTACTTC; j_call: TRBJ2-5; cdr3_length: 13; v_call: TRBV3-1/TRBV3-2; d_call: NA; clone_size: NA
cdr3_aa: CASSYGGVYEQYF; cdr3_nt: TGTGCCAGCAGTTATGGGGGGGTCTACGAGCAGTACTTC; j_call: TRBJ2-7; cdr3_length: 13; v_call: TRBV6-2/TRBV6-3; d_call: TRBD2; clone_size: NA
cdr3_aa: CASSLRTLRYTDTQYF; cdr3_nt: TGTGCCAGCAGCTTACGGACATTGAGATACACAGATACGCAGTATTTT; j_call: TRBJ2-3; cdr3_length: 16; v_call: TRBV3-1/TRBV3-2; d_call: NA; clone_size: NA
cdr3_aa: CASRASWGEKLFF; cdr3_nt: TGTGCCAGCCGGGCCAGTTGGGGCGAAAAACTGTTTTTT; j_call: TRBJ1-4; cdr3_length: 13; v_call: TRBV6-5; d_call: NA; clone_size: NA
cdr3_aa: CASSGGGGGSSTDTQYF; cdr3_nt: TGCGCCAGCAGCGGGGGAGGTGGCGGTTCTAGCACAGATACGCAGTATTTT; j_call: TRBJ2-3; cdr3_length: 17; v_call: TRBV5-1; d_call: NA; clone_size: NA
cdr3_aa: CAIRASGTDNEKLFF; cdr3_nt: TGTGCCATCAGGGCTTCCGGGACAGATAATGAAAAACTGTTTTTT; j_call: TRBJ1-4; cdr3_length: 15; v_call: TRBV10-3; d_call: TRBD1; clone_size: NA
cdr3_aa: CASSLAYRAHNEQFF; cdr3_nt: TGTGCCAGCAGCTTAGCTTACAGGGCGCACAATGAGCAGTTCTTC; j_call: TRBJ2-1; cdr3_length: 15; v_call: TRBV11-3; d_call: NA; clone_size: NA
cdr3_aa: CASSESTGSKAPQHF; cdr3_nt: TGCGCCAGCAGTGAGTCGACAGGGTCCAAAGCCCCCCAGCATTTT; j_call: TRBJ1-5; cdr3_length: 15; v_call: TRBV10-2; d_call: TRBD1; clone_size: once
cdr3_aa: CASSPYSGSKETQYF; cdr3_nt: TGTGCCAGCAGCCCTTACTCCGGGTCGAAAGAGACCCAGTACTTC; j_call: TRBJ2-5; cdr3_length: 15; v_call: TRBV11-2; d_call: NA; clone_size: NA
cdr3_aa: CASSLEVYRVVSTYEQYF; cdr3_nt: TGTGCCAGCAGCTTAGAAGTCTACAGGGTCGTATCAACCTACGAGCAGTACTTC; j_call: TRBJ2-7; cdr3_length: 18; v_call: TRBV11-3; d_call: NA; clone_size: NA
cdr3_aa: CASRDTDSYEQYF; cdr3_nt: TGTGCCAGCAGGGACACTGACTCCTACGAGCAGTACTTC; j_call: TRBJ2-7; cdr3_length: 13; v_call: TRBV5-4; d_call: NA; clone_size: once
cdr3_aa: CASSYDPGFTHSTDTQYF; cdr3_nt: TGTGCCAGCAGTTACGATCCCGGGTTTACCCATAGCACAGATACGCAGTATTTT; j_call: TRBJ2-3; cdr3_length: 18; v_call: TRBV6-2/TRBV6-3; d_call: NA; clone_size: NA
cdr3_aa: CASSPPDIMNTEAFF; cdr3_nt: TGTGCCAGCAGCCCCCCGGACATTATGAACACTGAAGCTTTCTTT; j_call: TRBJ1-1; cdr3_length: 15; v_call: TRBV28; d_call: NA; clone_size: NA
cdr3_aa: CASSLPMVGVNEQYF; cdr3_nt: TGTGCCAGCAGCTTGCCAATGGTCGGGGTCAACGAGCAGTACTTC; j_call: TRBJ2-7; cdr3_length: 15; v_call: TRBV7-8; d_call: NA; clone_size: NA
cdr3_aa: CASSSQPGASQHF; cdr3_nt: TGTGCCAGCAGTTCCCAGCCCGGAGCGTCCCAGCATTTT; j_call: TRBJ1-5; cdr3_length: 13; v_call: TRBV27; d_call: NA; clone_size: NA
cdr3_aa: CATSDLSGAGYTGELFF; cdr3_nt: TGTGCCACCAGTGATTTGAGTGGGGCAGGATACACCGGGGAGCTGTTTTTT; j_call: TRBJ2-2; cdr3_length: 17; v_call: TRBV24-1; d_call: NA; clone_size: NA
cdr3_aa: CAWSKLNEQFF; cdr3_nt: TGTGCCTGGAGTAAACTCAATGAGCAGTTCTTC; j_call: TRBJ2-1; cdr3_length: 11; v_call: TRBV30; d_call: NA; clone_size: NA
cdr3_aa: CASSLSTNYGYTF; cdr3_nt: TGTGCCAGCAGCTTGAGCACTAACTATGGCTACACCTTC; j_call: TRBJ1-2; cdr3_length: 13; v_call: TRBV11-2; d_call: NA; clone_size: NA
cdr3_aa: CATSVRTSTDTQYF; cdr3_nt: TGTGCCACCAGTGTCCGGACTAGCACAGATACGCAGTATTTT; j_call: TRBJ2-3; cdr3_length: 14; v_call: TRBV24-1; d_call: NA; clone_size: NA
cdr3_aa: CASSYASRGPTHSAFF; cdr3_nt: TGTGCCAGCAGTTACGCTTCCAGGGGGCCAACACACTCAGCTTTCTTT; j_call: TRBJ1-1; cdr3_length: 16; v_call: TRBV6-5; d_call: TRBD1; clone_size: NA
cdr3_aa: CASSYGTALFYEQYF; cdr3_nt: TGTGCCAGCAGTTACGGGACAGCTCTTTTCTACGAGCAGTACTTC; j_call: TRBJ2-7; cdr3_length: 15; v_call: TRBV6-2/TRBV6-3; d_call: TRBD1; clone_size: NA
cdr3_aa: CAWSRWGVLNQPQHF; cdr3_nt: TGTGCCTGGAGTCGTTGGGGGGTGCTAAATCAGCCCCAGCATTTT; j_call: TRBJ1-5; cdr3_length: 15; v_call: TRBV30; d_call: NA; clone_size: NA
cdr3_aa: CASSLGLAGGEQYF; cdr3_nt: TGTGCCAGCAGCTTAGGGCTAGCGGGAGGCGAGCAGTACTTC; j_call: TRBJ2-7; cdr3_length: 14; v_call: TRBV7-2; d_call: TRBD2; clone_size: NA
cdr3_aa: CASSQVSGYEQYF; cdr3_nt: TGTGCCAGCAGCCAAGTCTCAGGGTACGAGCAGTACTTC; j_call: TRBJ2-7; cdr3_length: 13; v_call: TRBV3-1/TRBV3-2; d_call: NA; clone_size: NA
cdr3_aa: CAWSVLLETQYF; cdr3_nt: TGTGCCTGGAGTGTACTATTGGAGACCCAGTACTTC; j_call: TRBJ2-5; cdr3_length: 12; v_call: TRBV30; d_call: NA; clone_size: NA
cdr3_aa: CASSVARGYNEQFF; cdr3_nt: TGTGCCAGCAGCGTAGCGAGAGGGTACAATGAGCAGTTCTTC; j_call: TRBJ2-1; cdr3_length: 14; v_call: TRBV9; d_call: NA; clone_size: once
cdr3_aa: CAWSRQGDNQPQHF; cdr3_nt: TGTGCCTGGAGCCGACAGGGGGATAATCAGCCCCAGCATTTT; j_call: TRBJ1-5; cdr3_length: 14; v_call: TRBV30; d_call: TRBD1; clone_size: NA
cdr3_aa: CASSVGGRNTDTQYF; cdr3_nt: TGTGCCAGCAGCGTAGGCGGGAGGAACACAGATACGCAGTATTTT; j_call: TRBJ2-3; cdr3_length: 15; v_call: TRBV9; d_call: TRBD2; clone_size: NA